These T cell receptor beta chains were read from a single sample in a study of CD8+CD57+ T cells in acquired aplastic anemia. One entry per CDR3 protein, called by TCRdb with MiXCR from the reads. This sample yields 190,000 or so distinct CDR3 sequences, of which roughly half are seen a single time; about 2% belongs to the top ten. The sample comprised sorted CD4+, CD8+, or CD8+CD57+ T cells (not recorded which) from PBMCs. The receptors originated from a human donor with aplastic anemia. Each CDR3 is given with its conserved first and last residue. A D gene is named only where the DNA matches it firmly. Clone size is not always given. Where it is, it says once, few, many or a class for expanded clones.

CDR3 DNA: TGTGCCAGCACAGTCATGAACACTGAAGCTTTCTTT
CDR3 protein: CASTVMNTEAFF
V gene: TRBV2
D gene: NA
J gene: TRBJ1-1
clone size: few

CDR3 DNA: TGCAGCGTTGAATCCCGGGAGAAAAATGAGCAGTTCTTC
CDR3 protein: CSVESREKNEQFF
V gene: TRBV29-1
D gene: NA
J gene: TRBJ2-1
clone size: NA

CDR3 DNA: TGTGCCAGCAGCTTCACAGGGATTTCCTACGAGCAGTACTTC
CDR3 protein: CASSFTGISYEQYF
V gene: TRBV5-5
D gene: NA
J gene: TRBJ2-7
clone size: many

CDR3 DNA: TGTGCCAGCAGTCCTTCCCTGGGGCGCGGCTACACCTTC
CDR3 protein: CASSPSLGRGYTF
V gene: TRBV7-9
D gene: NA
J gene: TRBJ1-2
clone size: many

CDR3 DNA: TGTGCCAGCAGTTACGTAAGGGTCTCCTACGAGCAGTACTTC
CDR3 protein: CASSYVRVSYEQYF
V gene: TRBV6-5
D gene: NA
J gene: TRBJ2-7
clone size: many

CDR3 DNA: TGTGCCAGCAGCTCTCCGGGACAGGGAACTGAAGCTTTCTTT
CDR3 protein: CASSSPGQGTEAFF
V gene: TRBV7-6
D gene: TRBD1
J gene: TRBJ1-1
clone size: NA

CDR3 DNA: TGTGCCAGCAGCTTAATTCCAGGGGTGGGACCCCTCCACTTT
CDR3 protein: CASSLIPGVGPLHF
V gene: TRBV7-3
D gene: NA
J gene: TRBJ1-6
clone size: NA

CDR3 DNA: TGTGCCAGCAGCTGGGCTGCGGGACAGGCGGGGGAGCAGTACTTC
CDR3 protein: CASSWAAGQAGEQYF
V gene: TRBV7-2
D gene: TRBD1
J gene: TRBJ2-7
clone size: NA

CDR3 DNA: TGTGCCAGCAGCTTGCTTGGACAGGGGGCGGAGGGCAATCAGCCCCAGCATTTT
CDR3 protein: CASSLLGQGAEGNQPQHF
V gene: TRBV6-1
D gene: TRBD1
J gene: TRBJ1-5
clone size: NA

CDR3 DNA: TGTGCCAGGAGCCGGGAATTGGGAAACACCATATATTTT
CDR3 protein: CARSRELGNTIYF
V gene: TRBV10-3
D gene: NA
J gene: TRBJ1-3
clone size: many

CDR3 DNA: TGTGCCACCTCTAAGTTGAGCGGGAGGAGTGGGGCAACCGGGGAGCTGTTTTTT
CDR3 protein: CATSKLSGRSGATGELFF
V gene: TRBV24-1
D gene: TRBD2
J gene: TRBJ2-2
clone size: once

CDR3 DNA: TGCGCCAGCAGTGAGTCGGACCCTAGCTGGGGTGGTGAGCAGTTCTTC
CDR3 protein: CASSESDPSWGGEQFF
V gene: TRBV10-1
D gene: NA
J gene: TRBJ2-1
clone size: few

CDR3 DNA: TGTGCCATCAGTGAGTCGACTAACTCTGGAAACACCATATATTTT
CDR3 protein: CAISESTNSGNTIYF
V gene: TRBV10-3
D gene: NA
J gene: TRBJ1-3
clone size: many

CDR3 DNA: TGTGCCAGCAGCTTGGAGTCCGGGGAGCTGTTTTTT
CDR3 protein: CASSLESGELFF
V gene: TRBV7-2
D gene: NA
J gene: TRBJ2-2
clone size: NA

CDR3 DNA: TGCGCCAGCAGCCAATCTAAGCGGGAGGGATACAATGAGCGGTTCTTC
CDR3 protein: CASSQSKREGYNERFF
V gene: TRBV4-1
D gene: TRBD2
J gene: TRBJ2-1
clone size: NA

CDR3 DNA: TGTGCCACCAGGATGAGATCCGGGAATGAGCAGTTCTTC
CDR3 protein: CATRMRSGNEQFF
V gene: TRBV15
D gene: NA
J gene: TRBJ2-1
clone size: NA

CDR3 DNA: TGTGCCATCAGTGATGTTTCCTATAATTCACCCCTCCACTTT
CDR3 protein: CAISDVSYNSPLHF
V gene: TRBV10-3
D gene: NA
J gene: TRBJ1-6
clone size: NA

CDR3 DNA: TGTGCCAGCAGCTTAGTTGTGGATTCACCCCTCCACTTT
CDR3 protein: CASSLVVDSPLHF
V gene: TRBV7-6
D gene: NA
J gene: TRBJ1-6
clone size: NA

CDR3 DNA: TGTGCCAGCAGCTTCGGGGACTACGAGCAGTACTTC
CDR3 protein: CASSFGDYEQYF
V gene: TRBV5-6
D gene: NA
J gene: TRBJ2-7
clone size: many

CDR3 DNA: TGCAGTGCTAGCCCGAGGGATAGCAATCAGCCCCAGCATTTT
CDR3 protein: CSASPRDSNQPQHF
V gene: TRBV20-1
D gene: NA
J gene: TRBJ1-5
clone size: once

CDR3 DNA: TGCGCCAGCAGCTTGGGGGGGGATGGCTACACCTTC
CDR3 protein: CASSLGGDGYTF
V gene: TRBV5-1
D gene: NA
J gene: TRBJ1-2
clone size: many

CDR3 DNA: TGTGCCAGCTCACCACTGCTCGAAGCAGGAAGAGGGCAGTACTTC
CDR3 protein: CASSPLLEAGRGQYF
V gene: TRBV18
D gene: NA
J gene: TRBJ2-7
clone size: few

CDR3 DNA: TGTGCCACCAGTCTAGCGGGAACAGATACGCAGTATTTT
CDR3 protein: CATSLAGTDTQYF
V gene: TRBV15
D gene: TRBD2
J gene: TRBJ2-3
clone size: few

CDR3 DNA: TGTGCCAGCAGCTTAAATGGAGATTCACCCCTCCACTTT
CDR3 protein: CASSLNGDSPLHF
V gene: TRBV7-2
D gene: NA
J gene: TRBJ1-6
clone size: NA